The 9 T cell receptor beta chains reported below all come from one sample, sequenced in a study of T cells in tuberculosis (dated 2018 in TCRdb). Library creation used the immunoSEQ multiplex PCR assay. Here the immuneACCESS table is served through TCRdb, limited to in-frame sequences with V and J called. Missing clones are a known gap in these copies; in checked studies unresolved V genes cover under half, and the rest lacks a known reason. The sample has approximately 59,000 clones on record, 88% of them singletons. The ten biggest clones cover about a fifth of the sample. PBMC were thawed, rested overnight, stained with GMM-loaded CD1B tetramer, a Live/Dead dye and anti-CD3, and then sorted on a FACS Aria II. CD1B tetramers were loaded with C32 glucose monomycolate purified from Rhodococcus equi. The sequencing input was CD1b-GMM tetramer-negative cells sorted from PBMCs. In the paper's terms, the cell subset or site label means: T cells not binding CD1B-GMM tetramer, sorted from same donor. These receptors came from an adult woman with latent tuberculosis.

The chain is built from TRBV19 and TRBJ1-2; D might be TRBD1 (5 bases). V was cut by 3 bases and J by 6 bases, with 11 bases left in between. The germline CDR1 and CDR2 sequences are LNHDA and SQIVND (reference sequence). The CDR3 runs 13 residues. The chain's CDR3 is CASSIFRVNGYTF. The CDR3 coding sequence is TGTGCCAGTAGTATTTTCAGGGTGAATGGCTACACCTTC.

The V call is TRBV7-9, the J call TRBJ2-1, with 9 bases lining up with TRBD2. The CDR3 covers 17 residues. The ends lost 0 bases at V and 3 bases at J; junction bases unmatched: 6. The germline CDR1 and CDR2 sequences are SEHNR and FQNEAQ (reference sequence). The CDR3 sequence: CASSLALGLAHYNEQFF. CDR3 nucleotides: TGTGCCAGCAGCTTAGCGCTGGGACTAGCACACTACAATGAGCAGTTCTTC.

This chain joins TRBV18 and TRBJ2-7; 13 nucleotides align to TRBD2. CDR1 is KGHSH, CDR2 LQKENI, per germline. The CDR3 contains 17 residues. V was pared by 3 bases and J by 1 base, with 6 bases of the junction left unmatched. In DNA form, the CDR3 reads TGTGCCAGCTCACCTAGACTAGCGGGAGGACCTTCCTACGAGCAGTACTTC. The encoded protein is CASSPRLAGGPSYEQYF.

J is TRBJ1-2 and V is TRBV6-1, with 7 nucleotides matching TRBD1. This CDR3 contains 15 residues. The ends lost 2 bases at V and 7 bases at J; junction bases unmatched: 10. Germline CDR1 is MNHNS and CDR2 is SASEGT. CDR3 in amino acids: CASSERDSERAGYTF. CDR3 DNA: TGTGCCAGCAGTGAACGGGACAGCGAGAGGGCTGGCTACACCTTC.

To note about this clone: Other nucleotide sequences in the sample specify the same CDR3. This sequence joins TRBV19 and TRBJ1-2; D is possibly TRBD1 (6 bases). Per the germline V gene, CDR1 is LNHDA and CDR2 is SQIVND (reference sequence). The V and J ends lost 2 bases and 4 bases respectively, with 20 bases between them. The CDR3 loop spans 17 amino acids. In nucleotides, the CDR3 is TGTGCCAGTAGTATAATGTACCTAATCGGACAGTCCTATGGCTACACCTTC. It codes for CASSIMYLIGQSYGYTF. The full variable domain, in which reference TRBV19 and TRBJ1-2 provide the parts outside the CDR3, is DGGITQSPKYLFRKEGQNVTLSCEQNLNHDAMYWYRQDPGQGLRLIYYSQIVNDFQKGDIAEGYSVSREKKESFPLTVTSAQKNPTAFYLCASSIMYLIGQSYGYTFGSGTRLTVV.

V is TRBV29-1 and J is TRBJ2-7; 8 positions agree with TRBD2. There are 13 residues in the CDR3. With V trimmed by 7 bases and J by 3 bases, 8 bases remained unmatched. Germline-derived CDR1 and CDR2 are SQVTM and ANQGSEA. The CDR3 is CSAQSGSYYEQYF. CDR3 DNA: TGCAGCGCCCAAAGCGGGAGCTACTACGAGCAGTACTTC.

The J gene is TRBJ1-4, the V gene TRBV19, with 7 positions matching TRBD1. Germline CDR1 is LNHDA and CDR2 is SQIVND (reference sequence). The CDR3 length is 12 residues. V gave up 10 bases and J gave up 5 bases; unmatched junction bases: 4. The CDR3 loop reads CANRDSNEKLFF. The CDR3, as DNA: TGTGCCAACCGGGACAGCAATGAAAAACTGTTTTTT.

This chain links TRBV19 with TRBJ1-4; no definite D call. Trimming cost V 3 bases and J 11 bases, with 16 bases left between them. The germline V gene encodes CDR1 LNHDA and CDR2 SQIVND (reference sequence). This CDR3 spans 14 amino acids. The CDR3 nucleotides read TGTGCCAGTAGTATCGACACCTCCTATGGGAAACTGTTTTTT. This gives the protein CASSIDTSYGKLFF. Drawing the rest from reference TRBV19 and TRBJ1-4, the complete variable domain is DGGITQSPKYLFRKEGQNVTLSCEQNLNHDAMYWYRQDPGQGLRLIYYSQIVNDFQKGDIAEGYSVSREKKESFPLTVTSAQKNPTAFYLCASSIDTSYGKLFFGSGTQLSVL.

The DNA of the CDR3 is TGTGCCAGCAGTTCTCCAACAGACGAGCAGTACTTC. It translates to CASSSPTDEQYF. The J gene is TRBJ2-7, the V gene TRBV28; D gene unclear. The CDR3 is made up of 12 amino acids. Looked up from germline, CDR1 is MDHEN and CDR2 is SYDVKM. V lost 4 bases to trimming and J lost 5 bases, with 9 bases between them.